The text below deals with one T cell receptor (beta chain). Its cognate antigen is unknown. The data derive from a study of shared clonotypes between healthy human individuals. Study-level information: The donor pool was made up of two women and a few men aged 18 to 49.

General study points: Naive CD4 clonotype sharing across four donors was about 5%. A generally larger estimated richness was seen in naive subsets than in memory subsets.

Deep-level assay runs were performed. The method was immunoSEQ multiplex PCR; TCRdb's version includes in-frame clones alone and lacks a portion of them. Of over 950,000 clones in the sample, 77% were seen once. Germline values: CDR1 LNHDA, CDR2 SQIVND (reference sequence). V lost 7 bases to trimming and J lost 2 bases, with 11 bases between them. There are 14 residues in the CDR3. The TCR comes from a man younger than 35 in good health. Some clones in this sample may be carry-over from other donors' samples. V usage is TRBV19 and J usage is TRBJ2-2; D perhaps matches TRBD2 (5 bases). The sequencing sample was made of memory CD4+ T cells from PBMCs. The subset denotes: CD45RA-negative fraction. The DNA of the CDR3 is TGTGCCAGTACAAGGCGACTAAACACCGGGGAGCTGTTTTTT. Residues: CASTRRLNTGELFF.